This T cell receptor beta chain was recovered during a study of OX40 agonist ivuxolimab in advanced cancers. At the level of the study: An agonistic anti-OX40 (CD134) antibody, ivuxolimab, was used to treat the patients. Averaging roughly 60 years in age, with a range of about 20 to 90, the cohort was 82.7% male. Notes on the study in general: Clonal expansion by week 6 occurred in CD4+ and CD8+ blood T cells (at 0.1 to 3.0 mg/kg).

Germline V gene data show CDR1 as SEHNR and CDR2 as FQNEAQ (reference sequence). The CDR3 totals 13 residues. Trimming removed 8 bases at V and 0 bases at J, with 11 bases between. Regarding this clone: Its antigen is currently unknown.

Baseline, cycle 4 day 1, and cycle 7 day 1 were the blood sampling points. Some clones are missing from TCRdb's copy, which holds only in-frame ones; the method was immunoSEQ multiplex PCR. Here the sample spans 20,000 to 25,000 clones, approximately 81% being singletons. The sequence was collected from an adult with an advanced solid tumor such as melanoma, head and neck, liver or kidney cancer. This rearrangement joins TRBV7-9 to TRBJ2-7; D is tentatively TRBD1 or TRBD2 (5 bases each). Sequenced here: CD4+ or CD8+ T cells sorted from blood, sampled in a trial of the OX40 agonist ivuxolimab. The CDR3: CASFGASSYEQYF. CDR3 nucleotides: TGTGCCAGCTTCGGGGCCAGCTCCTACGAGCAGTACTTC. Using reference TRBV7-9 and TRBJ2-7 for the parts outside the CDR3, the full variable domain is DTGVSQNPRHKITKRGQNVTFRCDPISEHNRLYWYRQTLGQGPEFLTYFQNEAQLEKSRLLSDRFSAERPKGSFSTLEIQRTEQGDSAMYLCASFGASSYEQYFGPGTRLTVT.